This TCR beta chain was profiled in a study of post-analysis software for immune sequencing data. Study-wide findings and caveats: The authors found that F measure strongly co-clustered same-batch samples. Controls significantly exceeded multiple sclerosis patients in normalized Chao1 diversity. Controls had lower frequencies than patients of four or five TRBV segments, which included TRBV5-6, TRBV5-1 and TRBV20-1.

V was shortened by 0 bases and J by 4 bases, with 19 bases between the two germline ends. The CDR3 runs 17 residues. CDR1 DFQATT and CDR2 SNEGSKA come from the germline V gene (reference sequence). Carried by the TCR beta cDNA libraries were unique molecular identifiers. Once about 0.85 to 10 million T cells were used, roughly 0.5 million cDNA molecules resulted. TCRdb reprocessed the PCR reads via MiXCR and lists one record per CDR3 protein. This sample has 380,000 or so distinct CDR3 sequences, with approximately 33% found just once. On this clonotype: Its antigen is still unknown.

This sequence originates from a girl aged 5-17 years with multiple sclerosis. The chain links TRBV20-1 to TRBJ1-5; tentative D call: TRBD1 (6 bases). Specimen: blood. The chain's CDR3 is CSARDSRAFRGNQPQHF. The CDR3 nucleotides read TGCAGTGCTAGAGATAGTAGAGCGTTCAGGGGAAATCAGCCCCAGCATTTT.